The 10 T cell receptor beta chains given below trace back to one sample, sequenced in a study of cytomegalovirus exposure and HLA in healthy donors. A multiplex PCR was run with 60 Vbeta primers and 13 Jbeta primers. Sequenced by immunoSEQ multiplex PCR; TCRdb stores in-frame clones only, minus some. The sample table sets out 91,000 or so clones. The source material was PBMCs. The origin of the receptors is a woman in her 30s in good health and CMV-seronegative.

This chain connects TRBV30 to TRBJ1-1; 7 nucleotides agree with TRBD1. The CDR3 runs 13 residues. CDR1 is GTSNPN, CDR2 SVGIG, per germline (reference sequence). V lost 1 base, J lost 4 bases, and 3 bases stayed unmatched. In DNA form, the CDR3 reads TGTGCCTGGAGTGACAGGGGAAGCACTGAAGCTTTCTTT. This gives the protein CAWSDRGSTEAFF.

The chain has TRBV13 and TRBJ2-2, with 7 bases identical to TRBD2. The CDR3 contains 15 residues. With 6 bases clipped from V and 5 bases from J, the junction kept 9 bases outside the gene matches. Germline assignment: CDR1 PRHDT and CDR2 FYEKMQ (reference sequence). CDR3: CASRTGTKITGELFF. The CDR3 DNA follows: TGTGCCAGCAGAACCGGGACTAAAATTACCGGGGAGCTGTTTTTT.

The V call is TRBV7-2, the J call TRBJ2-7, with 9 bases fitting TRBD2. The V segment lost 2 bases and the J segment 4 bases; nucleotides outside the gene matches: 6. CDR1 is SGHTA and CDR2 is FQGNSA in the germline V gene. The CDR3 consists of 15 residues. CDR3 in DNA: TGTGCCAGCAGCTTAAGTAGCGGGAGTTTATACGAGCAGTACTTC. Translating it yields CASSLSSGSLYEQYF.

The V gene is TRBV5-1, the J gene TRBJ1-3; unclear D gene. The CDR3 spans 13 residues. CDR1 and CDR2 (germline): SGHRS, YFSETQ. Between the trimmed V and J ends, which lost 4 bases and 2 bases, there was a span of 7 bases. The CDR3 DNA follows: TGCGCCAGCAGCGGCCAGACTGGAAACACCATATATTTT. Translating gives CASSGQTGNTIYF.

The chain uses TRBV5-1 and TRBJ1-1, with D possibly matching TRBD1 (5 bases). Trimming stripped 4 bases from V and 6 bases from J, with 16 bases between. Per the germline V gene, CDR1 is SGHRS and CDR2 is YFSETQ. The CDR3 has 14 residues. As DNA, the CDR3 is TGCGCCAGCAGCGCCGCCCCCACGGGGGCTGAAGCTTTCTTT. Translating it yields CASSAAPTGAEAFF.

The V and J genes are TRBV11-2 and TRBJ2-1; D is possibly TRBD1 (5 bases). The length of the CDR3 is 14 residues. The V and J ends lost 1 base and 5 bases respectively, with 9 bases between them. Germline CDR1 is SGHAT and CDR2 is FQNNGV. CDR3 coding DNA: TGTGCCAGCAGCTTAGGGGGCTTCCACAATGAGCAGTTCTTC. Amino acid sequence: CASSLGGFHNEQFF.

The rearrangement joins TRBV7-3 to TRBJ1-1; 7 bases match TRBD1. The V and J ends lost 5 bases and 3 bases, in that order; junction bases with no gene match: 3. Germline V CDR1 and CDR2: SGHTA, FQGTGA. The CDR3 length is 13 residues. The CDR3 loop is CASSPGGYTEAFF. CDR3 in DNA: TGTGCCAGCAGCCCAGGGGGGTACACTGAAGCTTTCTTT.

This chain joins TRBV30 and TRBJ2-1; perhaps TRBD2 as D (5 bases). Germline CDR1 and CDR2: GTSNPN and SVGIG (reference sequence). The CDR3 extends over 12 amino acids. Trimming left V 0 bases short and J 10 bases short, with 10 bases between. The CDR3 here is CAWSVFRGEQFF. Written as DNA, the CDR3 is TGTGCCTGGAGTGTTTTTCGAGGGGAGCAGTTCTTC. Using reference TRBV30 and TRBJ2-1 for the parts outside the CDR3, the full variable domain is SQTIHQWPATLVQPVGSPLSLECTVEGTSNPNLYWYRQAAGRGLQLLFYSVGIGQISSEVPQNLSASRPQDRQFILSSKKLLLSDSGFYLCAWSVFRGEQFFGPGTRLTVL.

The genes are TRBV27 and TRBJ2-5, with D maybe TRBD1 (6 bases). CDR1 and CDR2 from the germline V gene are MNHEY and SMNVEV (reference sequence). This CDR3 comprises 15 residues. The V and J ends lost 5 bases and 5 bases respectively, with 18 bases between them. The CDR3 DNA reads TGTGCCAGCAGTCGATTGGCAGGGACAAGGGAGACCCAGTACTTC. Translating it yields CASSRLAGTRETQYF.

The chain combines TRBV25-1 with TRBJ1-1, with D uncertain. V lost 1 base to trimming and J lost 11 bases, with 14 bases between them. CDR3 size: 13 residues. Per the germline V gene, CDR1 is MGHDK and CDR2 is SYGVNS. The CDR3 DNA follows: TGTGCCAGCAGTGAATTGGGTGACACGTCGGCTTTCTTT. Protein: CASSELGDTSAFF.